This T cell receptor beta chain came from a study of blood T cell repertoires in COVID-19. Germline CDR1 SGHRS, CDR2 YFSETQ. With V trimmed by 1 base and J by 0 bases, 2 bases remained unmatched. The CDR3 runs 15 residues. Profiling relied on immunoSEQ multiplex PCR, and the TCRdb table lists in-frame clones only, not all of them. Of about 220,000 clones detected, roughly 90% appear once; the ten largest clones hold 1.9%. The TCR sequence derives from a man aged 40-50 years with active or convalescent COVID-19. The chain is built from TRBV5-1 and TRBJ2-7; 9 nucleotides match TRBD2. Sequenced material: peripheral blood. CDR3 sequence reads: CASSLTSGPSYEQYF. CDR3 DNA: TGCGCCAGCAGCTTGACTAGCGGGCCCTCCTACGAGCAGTACTTC.